This T cell receptor (beta chain) was sequenced for a study of shared clonotypes between healthy human individuals. Study results and caveats: Rarefaction indicated that sorted-subset sequencing remained incomplete although depth was large.

Note on this clone: The antigen remains unidentified.

The table came from immunoSEQ multiplex PCR; TCRdb's copy has only in-frame clones and leaves some out. The table records about 1 million clones, about three quarters of them present only once. Sequencing input: memory CD4+ T cells sorted from blood. Documented subset: CD45RA-negative fraction. This receptor was identified in a man between 18 and 29 years old in good health.

For the CDR3, the DNA is TGTGCCAGCAGTCCGTTGGACAACACCTACGAGCAGTACTTC. It is translated as CASSPLDNTYEQYF. The V gene is TRBV28, the J gene TRBJ2-7; D possibly corresponds to TRBD1 (5 bases). The length of the CDR3 is 14 residues. The V end lost 5 bases, the J end lost 2 bases, and 13 bases lay between the germline ends. The germline CDR1 and CDR2 sequences are MDHEN and SYDVKM.